The present T cell receptor beta chain was sequenced within a study of T cells in Graves' hyperthyroidism and ophthalmopathy. Overall study results and limits: The model anticipated ophthalmopathy a median approximately 6.7 months pre-onset.

Germline CDR1 DFQATT, CDR2 SNEGSKA (reference sequence). V lost 3 bases and J 0 bases, leaving 14 bases between the germline ends. CDR3 length equals 15 residues. RNA transcripts yielded amplified TCR beta CDR3 regions. TCR CDR3 underwent first-round RT-PCR with the HTBI primer set. TCRdb redid the calling of the multiplex PCR reads with MiXCR, one entry per CDR3 protein. The sample has more than 500,000 distinct CDR3 sequences, approximately 15% seen once. This clonotype was seen ten or more times. Its antigen is currently unknown. The sample was blood. The V and J genes are TRBV20-1 and TRBJ2-5, with D tentatively TRBD2 (6 bases). This TCR was sampled from a woman aged 40 to 55 with Graves' ophthalmopathy. The CDR3 DNA follows: TGCAGTGCTAGTGGGGGGAAAGGACACCAAGAGACCCAGTACTTC. Protein sequence: CSASGGKGHQETQYF.